The entry below gives a single T cell receptor beta chain sequence along with its context. These data are taken from a study of T cell responses to AZD1222 COVID-19 vaccine. Second doses at about 4 or about 12 weeks were pooled. This CDR3 comprises 17 residues. Germline-derived CDR1 and CDR2 are ENHRY and SYGVKD. Trimming removed 6 bases from V and 0 bases from J; junction bases left unmatched: 8. Data came from immunoSEQ multiplex PCR; TCRdb stores just in-frame clones and leaves some out. The sample holds about 180,000 clones, 80% to 95% seen once. This TCR derives from an adult who received the AZD1222 COVID-19 vaccine. Sequenced material: peripheral blood, taken 28 days after the second AZD1222 dose. This chain joins TRBV10-3 and TRBJ2-1; TRBD1 matches 10 bases. The CDR3 DNA is TGTGCCATCAGCCGGACAGGGGGTGAAAGCTCCTACAATGAGCAGTTCTTC. Translation: CAISRTGGESSYNEQFF.